One T cell receptor (beta chain) is described in this entry. Because the CDR3 is missing its conserved closing phenylalanine or tryptophan, this is likely a read error. This specimen comes from a study of T-cell reconstitution after alpha-beta-depleted transplantation in children. J gave up 7 bases and V 7 bases, and 7 bases lay outside the gene matches. The CDR3 is made up of 12 amino acids. Germline CDR1 SQVTM, CDR2 ANQGSEA. Unique molecular identifiers were incorporated during preparation of the TCRbeta library. MiXCR, run by TCRdb on the PCR reads, gives a single entry per CDR3 protein. Of over 550,000 distinct CDR3 sequences in the sample, roughly a tenth were seen once.

The sequencing used PBMCs from the stem cell graft donor, collected from the stem cell graft. The sequence was obtained from a human donor who donated a stem cell graft to a child with acute myeloid leukemia. This chain uses TRBV29-1 with TRBJ2-5; TRBD2 aligns across 9 bases. DNA for the CDR3: TGCAGCGGACTAGCGGCTCCGGGGACCCAGTACGTC. Protein: CSGLAAPGTQYV.